This TCR beta chain was found in a study of cytomegalovirus exposure and HLA in healthy donors. The CDR3 length is 15 residues. Germline V gives CDR1 SGHTA, CDR2 FQGTGA. V lost 2 bases to trimming and J lost 7 bases; unmatched junction nucleotides: 5. Vbeta (60) and Jbeta (13) primers were used in the PCR. The assay was immunoSEQ multiplex PCR, and TCRdb's table has in-frame clones only and misses some. The repertoire holds around 120,000 clones, with approximately 80% as singletons. The sequence was obtained from a woman in her forties in good health and CMV-seronegative. The sample was PBMCs. V usage is TRBV7-3 and J usage is TRBJ1-6; 7 bases align to TRBD1. As DNA, the CDR3 is TGTGCCAGCAGCTTATCCCGGGACAGCAATTCACCCCTCCACTTT. Residues: CASSLSRDSNSPLHF.